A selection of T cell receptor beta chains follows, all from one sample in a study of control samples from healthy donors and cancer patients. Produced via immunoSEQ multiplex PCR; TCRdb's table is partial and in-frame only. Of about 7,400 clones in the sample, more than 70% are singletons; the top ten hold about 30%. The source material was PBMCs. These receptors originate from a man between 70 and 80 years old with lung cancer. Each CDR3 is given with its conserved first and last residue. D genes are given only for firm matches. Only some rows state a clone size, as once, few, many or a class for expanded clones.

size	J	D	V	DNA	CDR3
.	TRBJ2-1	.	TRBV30	TGTGCCTGGAGTCCTACCGGGACTGGGCAGTTCTTC	CAWSPTGTGQFF
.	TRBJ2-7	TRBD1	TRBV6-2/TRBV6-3	TGTGCCAGCAGTCCCACCTCTATCAACAGGGGGTATAACGAGCAGTACTTC	CASSPTSINRGYNEQYF
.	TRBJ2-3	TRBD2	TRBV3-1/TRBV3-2	TGTGCCAGCAGCCAAGAGCTAGGACTAGCGGGAGATCTCAGTGGCGCAGATACGCAGTATTTT	CASSQELGLAGDLSGADTQYF
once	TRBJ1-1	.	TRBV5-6	TGTGCCAGCAGCTTGTCCGCAGGCCTGAACACTGAAGCTTTCTTT	CASSLSAGLNTEAFF
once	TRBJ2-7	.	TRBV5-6	TGTGCCAGCAGCCTGGACCGCTACGAGCAGTACTTC	CASSLDRYEQYF
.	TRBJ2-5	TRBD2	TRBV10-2	TGCGCCAGCAGTGAGCAGGCGGGAGGGCAAGAGACCCAGTACTTC	CASSEQAGGQETQYF
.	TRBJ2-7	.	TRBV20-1	TGCAGTGCCTCCAGGGCGGGCGAGCAGTACTTC	CSASRAGEQYF
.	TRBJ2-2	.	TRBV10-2	TGCGCCAGCAGTGAGTCGAGGGCTAACACCGGGGAGCTGTTTTTT	CASSESRANTGELFF
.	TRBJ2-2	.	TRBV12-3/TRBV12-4	TGTGCCAGCAGTCGGACTAATCCCGGGGAGCTGTTTTTT	CASSRTNPGELFF
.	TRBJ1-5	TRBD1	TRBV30	TGTGCCTGGAGCCGGGGGACAGGGGATCAGCCCCAGCATTTT	CAWSRGTGDQPQHF
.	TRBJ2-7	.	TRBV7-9	TGTGCCAGCGATCGGGACGCTACCTACGAGCAGTACTTC	CASDRDATYEQYF
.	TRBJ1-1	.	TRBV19	TGTGCCAGTAGTATAGGGGCTGTGCTCGGGAACACTGAAGCTTTCTTT	CASSIGAVLGNTEAFF
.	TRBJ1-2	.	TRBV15	TGTGCCACCAGCAGAGAAGGGAAAACCCCCGGGGGCTACACCTTC	CATSREGKTPGGYTF
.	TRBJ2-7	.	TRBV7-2	TGTGCCAGCAGCTTAGAGCCCCCCTTTACGGGATTCTCCTACGAGCAGTACTTC	CASSLEPPFTGFSYEQYF
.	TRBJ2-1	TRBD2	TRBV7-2	TGTGCCAGCAGCCAGGGACTAGCGGGGTACAATGAGCAGTTCTTC	CASSQGLAGYNEQFF
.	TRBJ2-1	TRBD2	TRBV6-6	TGTGCCAGCAGTCCCAGAGGACTAGCGGGTGACAATGAGCAGTTCTTC	CASSPRGLAGDNEQFF
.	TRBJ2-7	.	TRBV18	TGTGCCAGCTCACCAGGGAGGCCGGGGGACGAGCAGTACTTC	CASSPGRPGDEQYF
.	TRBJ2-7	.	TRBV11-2	TGTGCCAGCAGCTTAGCAGCGGGCGATTACGAGCAGTACTTC	CASSLAAGDYEQYF
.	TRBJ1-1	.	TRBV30	TGTGCCTGGAGTGTGAGCAGAAACACTGAAGCTTTCTTT	CAWSVSRNTEAFF
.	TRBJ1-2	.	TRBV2	TGTGCCAGCAGAGAACAGGGTTATGGCTACACCTTC	CASREQGYGYTF
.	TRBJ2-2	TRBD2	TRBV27	TGTGCCAGCAGTCCCGACGGTCGGGGGCAGCCGAGACTAGCGGCGAACACCGGGGAGCTGTTTTTT	CASSPDGRGQPRLAANTGELFF
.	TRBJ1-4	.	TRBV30	TGTGCCTGGAGTGTATCGGGGGGTGGTGAAAAACTGTTTTTT	CAWSVSGGGEKLFF
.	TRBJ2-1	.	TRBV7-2	TGTGCCAGCAGCTCAGGGGTTCGGTACAATGAGCAGTTCTTC	CASSSGVRYNEQFF
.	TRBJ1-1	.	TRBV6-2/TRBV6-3	TGTGCCAGCAGTGAGAGGCAGCTGAACACTGAAGCTTTCTTT	CASSERQLNTEAFF
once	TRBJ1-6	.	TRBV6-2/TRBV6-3	TGTGCCAGCAGTTACTCGAAGAATTTTGGGCGGTCACCCCTCCACTTT	CASSYSKNFGRSPLHF
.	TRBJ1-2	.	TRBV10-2	TGCGCCAGCAGTGAGTCGCGGGGCGCGGGCTATGGCTACACCTTC	CASSESRGAGYGYTF
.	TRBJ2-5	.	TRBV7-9	TGTGCCAGCAGCCAGGACTATCCCCTGTACCAAGAGACCCAGTACTTC	CASSQDYPLYQETQYF
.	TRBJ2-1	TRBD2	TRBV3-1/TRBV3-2	TGTGCCAGCAGCCTGGATCCCCCTCTAGCGGGAGGGAAGAATGAGCAGTTCTTC	CASSLDPPLAGGKNEQFF
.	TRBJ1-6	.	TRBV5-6	TGTGCCAGCAGCTGGTCGGGGTATGATTCACCCCTCCACTTT	CASSWSGYDSPLHF
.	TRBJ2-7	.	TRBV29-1	TGCAGCGTTGAAGCACCTTTACAGGGATCCTACGAGCAGTACTTC	CSVEAPLQGSYEQYF
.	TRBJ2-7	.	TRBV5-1	TGCGCCAGCAGCTTGGTCGGGAATACCTACGAGCAGTACTTC	CASSLVGNTYEQYF
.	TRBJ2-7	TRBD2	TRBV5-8	TGTGCCAGCAGCTTGATGGCCAGCGGGAGTAACGAGCAGTACTTC	CASSLMASGSNEQYF
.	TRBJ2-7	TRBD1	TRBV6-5	TGTGCCAGCCACGGACAGGGGGTCTGGGAGCAGTACTTC	CASHGQGVWEQYF
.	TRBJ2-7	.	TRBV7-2	TGTGCCAGCAGCATCCTCTCCTACGAGCAGTACTTC	CASSILSYEQYF
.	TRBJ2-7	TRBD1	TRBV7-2	TGTGCCAGCAGCTTACGACAGGGCTCCCACGAGCAGTACTTC	CASSLRQGSHEQYF
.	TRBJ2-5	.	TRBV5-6	TGTGCCAGCAGCTTGGGGAGCCAAGAGACCCAGTACTTC	CASSLGSQETQYF
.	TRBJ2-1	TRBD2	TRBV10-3	TGTGCCATCAGTCAGAGCGGGAGGGCCACGAATGAGCAGTTCTTC	CAISQSGRATNEQFF
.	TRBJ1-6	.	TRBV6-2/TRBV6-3	TGTGCCAGCAGCCCCGGACAGAGTAATTCACCCCTCCACTTT	CASSPGQSNSPLHF
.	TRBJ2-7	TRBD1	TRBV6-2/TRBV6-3	TGTGCCAGCAGCCAGGACAGGGCCTACGAGCAGTACTTC	CASSQDRAYEQYF
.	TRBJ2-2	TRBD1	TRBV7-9	TGTGCCAGCAGCTCAACAAACATTCGGACAGGGAACACCGGGGAGCTGTTTTTT	CASSSTNIRTGNTGELFF
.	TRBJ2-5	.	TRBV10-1	TGCGCCAGCAGTGAGGGGCTCGCGGAGACCCAGTACTTC	CASSEGLAETQYF
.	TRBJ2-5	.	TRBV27	TGTGCCAGCAGTTTCACTCTACGGAGCGCGAGCTCGGCCCAGTACTTC	CASSFTLRSASSAQYF
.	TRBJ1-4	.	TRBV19	TGTGCCAGTAGTTTCCGGGACGGCTATGCAACTAATGAAAAACTGTTTTTT	CASSFRDGYATNEKLFF
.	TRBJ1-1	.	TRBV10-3	TGTGCCATCAGTGAGAGGGCTGCGGGAAACACTGAAGCTTTCTTT	CAISERAAGNTEAFF
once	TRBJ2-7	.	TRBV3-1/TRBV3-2	TGTGCCAGCAGCCAAGATACAAGTTCGCAGTACTTC	CASSQDTSSQYF
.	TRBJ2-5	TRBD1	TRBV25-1	TGTGCCAGCTCGGTCGACAGGGCTCAAGAGACCCAGTACTTC	CASSVDRAQETQYF
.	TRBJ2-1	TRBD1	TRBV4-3	TGCGCCAGCAGCCCCCGACAGGGCTACAATGAGCAGTTCTTC	CASSPRQGYNEQFF
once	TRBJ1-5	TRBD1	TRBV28	TGTGCCAGCATCTTGGGGACAGGCTCTTTCAATCAGCCCCAGCATTTT	CASILGTGSFNQPQHF
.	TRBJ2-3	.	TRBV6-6	TGTGCCAGCAGTTACTCCGGGGGCGGCACAGATACGCAGTATTTT	CASSYSGGGTDTQYF
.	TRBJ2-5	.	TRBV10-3	TGTGCCATCAGTGAGTCGAAGGAGACCCAGTACTTC	CAISESKETQYF
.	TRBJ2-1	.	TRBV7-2	TGTGCCGGCAGCTTAGCAGGCGTTAGGGGGGATGAGCAGTTCTTC	CAGSLAGVRGDEQFF
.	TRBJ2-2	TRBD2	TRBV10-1	TGCGCCAGCAGTCCGGCGGGGGTCAACACCGGGGAGCTGTTTTTT	CASSPAGVNTGELFF
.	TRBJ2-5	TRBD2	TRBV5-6	TGTGCCAGCAGCTTGGGCGGGAGAGGAGAGACCCAGTACTTC	CASSLGGRGETQYF
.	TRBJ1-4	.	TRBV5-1	TGCGCCAGCAGCTCTCGGGAGGTCCTGGTGGGGGAGGAAAAACTGTTTTTT	CASSSREVLVGEEKLFF
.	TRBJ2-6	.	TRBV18	TGTGCCAGCTCACCAGTCGGACAGAGGGTTTTCTCTGGGGCCAACGTCCTGACTTTC	CASSPVGQRVFSGANVLTF